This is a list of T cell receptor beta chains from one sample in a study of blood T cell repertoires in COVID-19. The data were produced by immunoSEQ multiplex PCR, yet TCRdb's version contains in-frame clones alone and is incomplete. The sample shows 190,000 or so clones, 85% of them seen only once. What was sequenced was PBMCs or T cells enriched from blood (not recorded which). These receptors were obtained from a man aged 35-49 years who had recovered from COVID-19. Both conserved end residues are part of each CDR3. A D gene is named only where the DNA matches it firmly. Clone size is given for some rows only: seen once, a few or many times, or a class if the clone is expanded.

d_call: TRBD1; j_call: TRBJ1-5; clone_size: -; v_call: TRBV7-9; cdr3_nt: TGTGCCAGCAGCCCCGGAGCGGACAGGGGAGGGCAGCCCCAGCATTTT; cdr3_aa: CASSPGADRGGQPQHF
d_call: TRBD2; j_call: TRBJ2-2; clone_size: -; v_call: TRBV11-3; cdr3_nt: TGTGCCAGCAGCAAACAAGGGCAGCGGGGGCAGACCGGGGAGCTGTTTTTT; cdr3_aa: CASSKQGQRGQTGELFF
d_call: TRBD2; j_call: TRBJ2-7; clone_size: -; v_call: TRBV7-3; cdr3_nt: TGTGCCAGCAGCCTGGGGACTAGCGGGAGTTACGAGCAGTACTTC; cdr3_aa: CASSLGTSGSYEQYF
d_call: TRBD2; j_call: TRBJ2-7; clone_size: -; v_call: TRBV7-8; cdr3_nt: TGTGCCAGCAGCCATAGCGGGCTCACCTACGAGCAGTACTTC; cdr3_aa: CASSHSGLTYEQYF
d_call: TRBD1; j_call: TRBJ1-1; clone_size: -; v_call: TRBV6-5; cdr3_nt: TGTGCCAGCAGGACAGGGCTGAACACTGAAGCTTTCTTT; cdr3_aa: CASRTGLNTEAFF
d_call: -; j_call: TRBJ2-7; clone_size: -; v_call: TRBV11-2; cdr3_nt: TGTGCCAGCAGCTTAGAGCCAAAGCGGGAGCAGTACTTC; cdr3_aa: CASSLEPKREQYF
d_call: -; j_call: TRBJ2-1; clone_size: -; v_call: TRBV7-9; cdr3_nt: TGTGCCAGCAGCTTAGAAGGGGTTGTTTCTTACAATGAGCAGTTCTTC; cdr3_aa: CASSLEGVVSYNEQFF
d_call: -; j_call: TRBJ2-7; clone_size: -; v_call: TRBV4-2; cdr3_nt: TGTGCCAGCAGCCCCAATATAGGGGCCTACGAGCAGTACTTC; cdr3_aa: CASSPNIGAYEQYF
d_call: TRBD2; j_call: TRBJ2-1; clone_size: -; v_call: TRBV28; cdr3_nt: TGTGCCAGCAGTTCCAGACTAGCGGGAGGGGTGGATGAGCAGTTCTTC; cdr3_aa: CASSSRLAGGVDEQFF
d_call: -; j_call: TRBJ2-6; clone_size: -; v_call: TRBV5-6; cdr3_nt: TGTGCCAGCAGCCGCACAGGGCCTGGGGCCAACGTCCTGACTTTC; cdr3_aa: CASSRTGPGANVLTF
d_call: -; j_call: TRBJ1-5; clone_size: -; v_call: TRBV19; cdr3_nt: TGTGCCAGTAGCACGAGCGGGGACACCTATCAGCCCCAGCATTTT; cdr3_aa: CASSTSGDTYQPQHF
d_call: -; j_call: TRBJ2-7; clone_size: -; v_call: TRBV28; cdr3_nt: TGTGCCAGCAGAAGGTATAGCGGATCCTACGAGCAGTACTTC; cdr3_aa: CASRRYSGSYEQYF
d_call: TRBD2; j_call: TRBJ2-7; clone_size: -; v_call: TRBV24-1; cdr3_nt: TGTGCCACCAGTCGGCCTAGCGGGCTTCTGTACGAGCAGTACTTC; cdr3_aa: CATSRPSGLLYEQYF
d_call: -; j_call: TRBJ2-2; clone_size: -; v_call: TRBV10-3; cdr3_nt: TGTGCCATCAGCCTACGTGCCGGGGAGCTGTTTTTT; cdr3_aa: CAISLRAGELFF
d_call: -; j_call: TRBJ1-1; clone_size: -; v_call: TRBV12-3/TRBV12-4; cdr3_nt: TGTGCCAGCAGTTTCGGTTCGAGCACTGAAGCTTTCTTT; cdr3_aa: CASSFGSSTEAFF
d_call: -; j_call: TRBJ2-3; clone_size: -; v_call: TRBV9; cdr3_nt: TGTGCCAGCAGCGCCCTTAGCCGGCAGGGAGATACGCAGTATTTT; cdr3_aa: CASSALSRQGDTQYF
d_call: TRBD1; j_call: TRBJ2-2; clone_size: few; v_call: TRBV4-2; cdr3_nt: TGTGCCAGCAGCCGACAGGGGGGGAGCACCGGGGAGCTGTTTTTT; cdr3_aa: CASSRQGGSTGELFF
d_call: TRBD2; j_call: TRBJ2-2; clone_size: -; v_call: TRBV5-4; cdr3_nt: TGTGCCAGCAGCCGGGGACTAGCGGGGAACACCGGGGAGCTGTTTTTT; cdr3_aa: CASSRGLAGNTGELFF
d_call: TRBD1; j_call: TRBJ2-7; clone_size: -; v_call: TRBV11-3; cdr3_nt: TGTGCCAGCAGCCTCGGGACAGACTCCTACGAGCAGTACTTC; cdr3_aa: CASSLGTDSYEQYF
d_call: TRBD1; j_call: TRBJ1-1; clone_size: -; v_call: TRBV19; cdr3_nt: TGTGCCAGTAGTATAGCGAACAGGGGGAAAACTGAAGCTTTCTTT; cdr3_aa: CASSIANRGKTEAFF
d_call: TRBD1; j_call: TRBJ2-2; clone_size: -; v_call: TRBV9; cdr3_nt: TGTGCCAGCAGCGCGACCGGGACAGGGAGCACCGGGGAGCTGTTTTTT; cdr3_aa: CASSATGTGSTGELFF
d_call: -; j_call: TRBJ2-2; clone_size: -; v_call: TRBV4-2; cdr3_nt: TGTGCCAGCAGCCAAGAAACGACTAGTACCGGGGAGCTGTTTTTT; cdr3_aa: CASSQETTSTGELFF